This T cell receptor beta chain was recovered during a study of blood T cell repertoires in COVID-19. Here immunoSEQ multiplex PCR was the method, and the copy in TCRdb shows in-frame clones only, minus some. Here the sample spans under 85,000 clones, 90% being singletons. Germline assignment: CDR1 LGHDT and CDR2 YNNKEL (reference sequence). This CDR3 spans 15 amino acids. V lost 4 bases and J lost 4; bases outside the gene matches: 4. The sequenced sample was peripheral blood. The receptor comes from a man aged 50 or older with acute or convalescent COVID-19. V and J are TRBV3-1 (or the pseudogene TRBV3-2) and TRBJ2-3; 11 nucleotides line up with TRBD2. The CDR3 DNA sequence: TGTGCCAGCAGCCCACTAGCGGGAGCGTCAGATACGCAGTATTTT. The encoded protein is CASSPLAGASDTQYF.